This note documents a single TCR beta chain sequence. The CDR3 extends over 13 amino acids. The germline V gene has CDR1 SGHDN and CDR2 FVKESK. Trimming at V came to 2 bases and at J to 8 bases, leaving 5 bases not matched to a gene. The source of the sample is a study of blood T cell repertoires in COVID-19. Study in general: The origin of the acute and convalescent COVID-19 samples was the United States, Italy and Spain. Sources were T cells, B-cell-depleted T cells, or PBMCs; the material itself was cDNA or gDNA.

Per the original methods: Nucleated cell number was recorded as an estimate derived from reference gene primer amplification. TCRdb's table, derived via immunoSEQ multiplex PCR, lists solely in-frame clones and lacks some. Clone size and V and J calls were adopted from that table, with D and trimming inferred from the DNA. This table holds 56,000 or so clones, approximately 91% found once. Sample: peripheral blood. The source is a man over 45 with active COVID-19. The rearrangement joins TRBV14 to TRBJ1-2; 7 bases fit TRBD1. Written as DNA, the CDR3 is TGTGCCAGCAGCCAAAGGACAGGTACCGGCTACACCTTC. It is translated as CASSQRTGTGYTF.